The clone carrying this T cell receptor beta chain was counted ten times or more. With 2 bases removed from V and 2 bases from J, the gap between germline ends came to 7 bases. The CDR3 extends over 13 amino acids. TCRdb reprocessed the 5' RACE reads with MiXCR, giving one entry per CDR3 protein. The data show roughly 13,000 distinct CDR3 sequences, under 25% seen once. The receptor was derived from a female donor with breast cancer. The sequenced material came from naive CD4+ T cells sorted from blood. Subset noted: naive CD4+ T cells, CD4+CD45RA+CD25-. The V call is TRBV12-3 or TRBV12-4, the J call TRBJ2-7; D gene ambiguous. The DNA for the CDR3 is TGTGCCAGCAGTTTATTGGATACCTACGAGCAGTACTTC. Amino acids: CASSLLDTYEQYF.